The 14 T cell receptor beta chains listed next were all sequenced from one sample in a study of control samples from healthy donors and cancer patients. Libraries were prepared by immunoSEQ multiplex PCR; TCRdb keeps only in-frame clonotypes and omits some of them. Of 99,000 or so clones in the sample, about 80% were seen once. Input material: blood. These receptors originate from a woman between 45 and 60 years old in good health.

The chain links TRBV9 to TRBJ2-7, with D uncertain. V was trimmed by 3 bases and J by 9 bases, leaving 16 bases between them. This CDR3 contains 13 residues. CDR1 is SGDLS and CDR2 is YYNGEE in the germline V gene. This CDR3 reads CASSDGTFRGQYF. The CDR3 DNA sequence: TGTGCCAGCAGCGATGGTACGTTCCGTGGGCAGTACTTC.

CDR3 nucleotides: TGTGCCAGCAGTACCCCTACGGGCAATCAGCCCCAGCATTTT. Protein: CASSTPTGNQPQHF. The chain recombines TRBV6-2 or TRBV6-3 with TRBJ1-5; D remains unclear. V shed 5 bases and J shed 2 bases, with 10 bases lying between them. This CDR3 spans 14 amino acids. The V gene's germline CDR1 is MNHEY and CDR2 SVGEGT.

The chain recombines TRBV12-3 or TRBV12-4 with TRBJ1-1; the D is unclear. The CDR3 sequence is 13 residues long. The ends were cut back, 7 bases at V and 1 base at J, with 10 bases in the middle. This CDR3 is CASKIGWNTEAFF. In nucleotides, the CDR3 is TGTGCCAGCAAGATAGGGTGGAACACTGAAGCTTTCTTT.

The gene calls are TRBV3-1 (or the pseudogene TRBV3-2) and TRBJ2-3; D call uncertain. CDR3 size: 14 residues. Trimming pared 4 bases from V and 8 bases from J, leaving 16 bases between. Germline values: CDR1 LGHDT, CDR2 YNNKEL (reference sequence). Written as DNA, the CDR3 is TGTGCCAGCAGCCCTGACCCCCGTGACACTACGCAGTATTTT. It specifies CASSPDPRDTTQYF.

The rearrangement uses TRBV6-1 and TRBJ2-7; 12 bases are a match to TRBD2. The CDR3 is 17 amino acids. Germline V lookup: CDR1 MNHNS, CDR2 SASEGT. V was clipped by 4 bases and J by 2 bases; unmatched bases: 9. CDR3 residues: CASSATRTSGVTYEQYF. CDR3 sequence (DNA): TGTGCCAGCAGTGCGACCCGGACTAGCGGGGTTACCTACGAGCAGTACTTC.

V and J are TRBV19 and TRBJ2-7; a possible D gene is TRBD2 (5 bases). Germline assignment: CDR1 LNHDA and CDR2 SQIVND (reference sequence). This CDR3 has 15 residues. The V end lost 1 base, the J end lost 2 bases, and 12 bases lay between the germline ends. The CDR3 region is CASSIGRRGTYEQYF. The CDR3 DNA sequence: TGTGCCAGTAGTATAGGTCGTCGGGGAACCTACGAGCAGTACTTC.

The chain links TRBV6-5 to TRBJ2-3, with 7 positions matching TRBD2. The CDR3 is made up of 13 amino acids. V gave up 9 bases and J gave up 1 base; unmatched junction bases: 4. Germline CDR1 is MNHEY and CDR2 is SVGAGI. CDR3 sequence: CASSSGRTDTQYF. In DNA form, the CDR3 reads TGTGCCAGTTCTAGCGGCCGCACAGATACGCAGTATTTT.

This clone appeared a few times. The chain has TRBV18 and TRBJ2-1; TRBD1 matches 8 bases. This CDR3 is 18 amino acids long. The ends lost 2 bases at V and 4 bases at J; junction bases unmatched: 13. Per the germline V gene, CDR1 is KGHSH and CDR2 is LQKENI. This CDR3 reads CASSPGQGEGWGYNEQFF. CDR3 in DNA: TGTGCCAGCTCACCAGGACAGGGAGAGGGATGGGGGTACAATGAGCAGTTCTTC.

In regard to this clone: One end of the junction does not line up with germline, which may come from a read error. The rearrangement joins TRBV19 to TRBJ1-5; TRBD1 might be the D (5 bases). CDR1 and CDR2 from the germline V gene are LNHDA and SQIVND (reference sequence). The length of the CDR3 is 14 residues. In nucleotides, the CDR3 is TGTGCCAGTAGTCCCGGGGGGTCTCGGTCAGGTCATGGCTTT. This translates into CASSPGGSRSGHGF.

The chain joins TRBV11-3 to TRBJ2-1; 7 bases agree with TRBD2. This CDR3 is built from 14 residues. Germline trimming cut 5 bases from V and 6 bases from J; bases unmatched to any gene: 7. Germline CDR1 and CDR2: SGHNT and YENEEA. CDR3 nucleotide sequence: TGTGCCAGCAGCGTTCCGGGAGGTTTCAATGAGCAGTTCTTC. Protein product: CASSVPGGFNEQFF.

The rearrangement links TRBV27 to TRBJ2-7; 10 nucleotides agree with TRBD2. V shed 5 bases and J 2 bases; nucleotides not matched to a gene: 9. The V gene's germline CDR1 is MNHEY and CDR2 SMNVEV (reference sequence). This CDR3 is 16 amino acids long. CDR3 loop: CASSPSSGGLTYEQYF. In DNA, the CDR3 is TGTGCCAGCAGTCCTTCTAGCGGGGGCCTCACCTACGAGCAGTACTTC.

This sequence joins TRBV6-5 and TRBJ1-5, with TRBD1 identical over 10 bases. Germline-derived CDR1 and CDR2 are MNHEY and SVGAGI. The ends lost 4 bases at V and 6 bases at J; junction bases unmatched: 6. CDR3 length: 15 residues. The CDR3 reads CASSLGQGYRQPQHF. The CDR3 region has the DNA TGTGCCAGCAGTTTGGGACAGGGGTACCGTCAGCCCCAGCATTTT.

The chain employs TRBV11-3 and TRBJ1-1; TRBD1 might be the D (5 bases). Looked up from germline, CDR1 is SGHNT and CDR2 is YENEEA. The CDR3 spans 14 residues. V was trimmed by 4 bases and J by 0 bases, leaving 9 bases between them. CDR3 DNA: TGTGCCAGCAGCTGGGGGGGGATGAACACTGAAGCTTTCTTT. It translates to CASSWGGMNTEAFF.

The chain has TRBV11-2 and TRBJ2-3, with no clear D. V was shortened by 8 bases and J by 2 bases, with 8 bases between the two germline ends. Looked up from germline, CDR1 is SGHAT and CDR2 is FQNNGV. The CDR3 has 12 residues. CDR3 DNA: TGTGCCAGCGGAGAAAACACAGATACGCAGTATTTT. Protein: CASGENTDTQYF.